This T cell receptor beta chain was sequenced during a study of blood T cell repertoires in COVID-19 (dated by TCRdb to about 2020). As for the study more broadly: Samples from collaborators originated in the United States, Italy and Spain and spanned both the acute and convalescent phases of COVID-19. The material from the prospective study consisted of cDNA or gDNA derived from T cells, B-cell-depleted T cells, or PBMCs. The dataset comprised deeply sampled blood TCRbeta repertoires from subjects exposed to, actively infected with, or recovered from COVID-19. The repertoires were released in a freely available public database intended as a resource for research on the immune response to SARS-CoV-2. Samples came from the ongoing ImmuneRACE study (first 160 participants) plus 1,254 subjects from 6 global collaborators. Nearly every sample came with metadata listing a de-identified subject ID, COVID-19 status, age in years and sex. HLA class I and class II types, where available, came from metadata supplied by the sample provider rather than from assay-based typing.

TCRbeta CDR3 regions were amplified from genomic DNA by means of the immunoSEQ Assay, a bias-controlled multiplex PCR. The study's processing was this. The number of nucleated cells in each sample was estimated from the amplification of reference gene primers within the assay. Sequence reads were collapsed and filtered to measure the absolute abundance of every unique TCRbeta CDR3 rearrangement. Productive Simpson clonality was computed per sample as the square root of Simpson's diversity index over productive rearrangements. This is the immuneACCESS table as TCRdb keeps it, with only in-frame sequences that have V and J called. A part of the clones is gone; compared with another copy, unresolved V genes explain less than half, and the rest is unexplained. The DNA was the basis for D and trimming; V, J and clone size are from that table. The sample table contains about 46,000 clones; only one count was recorded for 91% of them. Approximately 3% of the sample is in the top ten clones.

Relative to germline, V is 3 bases shorter and J is 7 bases shorter, with 9 bases between their ends. The germline V gene provides CDR1 SGHAT and CDR2 FQNNGV. The CDR3 covers 13 residues, taking in both the cysteine and the phenylalanine. The read is trimmed to its CDR3 DNA, 39 bases read in frame from base 1. Findings and caveats that apply to the study as a whole: The quantity of clinical and demographic metadata differed by source and by participant and was supplied without curation.

This clone showed up just a few times. Its antigen is still unknown. Base qualities are missing; no much larger clone stands one base away. Collaborating institutions collected whole blood in K2EDTA tubes following their own protocols. Collaborator samples were shipped for TCRbeta analysis as frozen whole blood, isolated PBMCs, or DNA extracted from either sample type. This sequence uses TRBV11-2 and TRBJ1-4; there is no confident call for the D gene. The sequenced sample consisted of peripheral blood. This clonotype was obtained from a man in his fifties or sixties with acute or convalescent COVID-19. The CDR3 region has the sequence CASSLLQAEKLFF. Read as DNA, the sequence is TGTGCCAGCAGCTTGCTCCAGGCTGAAAAACTGTTTTTT.